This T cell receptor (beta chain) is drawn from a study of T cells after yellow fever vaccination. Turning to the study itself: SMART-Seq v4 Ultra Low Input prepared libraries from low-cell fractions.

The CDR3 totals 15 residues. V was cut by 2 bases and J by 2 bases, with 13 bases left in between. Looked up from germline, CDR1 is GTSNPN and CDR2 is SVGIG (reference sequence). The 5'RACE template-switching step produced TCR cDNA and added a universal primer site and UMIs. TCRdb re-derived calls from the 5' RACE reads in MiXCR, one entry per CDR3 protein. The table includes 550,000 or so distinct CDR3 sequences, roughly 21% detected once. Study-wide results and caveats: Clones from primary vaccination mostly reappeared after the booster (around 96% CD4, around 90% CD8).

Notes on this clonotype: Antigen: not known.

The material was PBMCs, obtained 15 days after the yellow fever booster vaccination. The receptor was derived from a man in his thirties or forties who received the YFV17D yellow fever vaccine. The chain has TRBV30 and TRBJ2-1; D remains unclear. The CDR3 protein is CAWSPIEVAYNEQFF. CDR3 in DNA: TGTGCCTGGAGTCCCATCGAAGTCGCCTACAATGAGCAGTTCTTC.